A selection of T cell receptor beta chains follows, all from one sample in a study of cytomegalovirus exposure and HLA in healthy donors. Some clones are missing from TCRdb's copy, which holds only in-frame ones; the method was immunoSEQ multiplex PCR. The repertoire consists of about 140,000 clones, with 76% occurring once and the leading ten covering approximately 1.8%. The specimen was PBMCs. All receptors derive from a man aged 40-55 years in good health and CMV-seronegative. CDR3s include the opening cysteine and the closing phenylalanine or tryptophan. The D gene is left open where the match is weak. Size values are once, few and many counts, or a class for expanded clones, and some rows have none.

DNA: TGTGCCATCAAAAGGGACAGGGACGCAGATACGCAGTATTTT
CDR3: CAIKRDRDADTQYF
D: TRBD1
size: NA
J: TRBJ2-3
V: TRBV10-3

DNA: TGTGCCAGCAGTTCCGCGACCGGGCTCGGGACAGGTAGATACGAGCAGTACTTC
CDR3: CASSSATGLGTGRYEQYF
D: TRBD1
size: NA
J: TRBJ2-7
V: TRBV28

DNA: TGTGCCAGCACCCCTCGCCGGGACAGGGGGCAAGAGACCCAGTACTTC
CDR3: CASTPRRDRGQETQYF
D: TRBD1
size: NA
J: TRBJ2-5
V: TRBV2

DNA: TGTGCCAGACTTTACCCGAACCAGGGGGTGGTGACAGGATATAATTCACCCCTCCACTTT
CDR3: CARLYPNQGVVTGYNSPLHF
D: TRBD1
size: NA
J: TRBJ1-6
V: TRBV28

DNA: TGTGCCAGCAGTTTTGCGGGGGATCAAAACAGTCAGTACTTC
CDR3: CASSFAGDQNSQYF
D: TRBD2
size: NA
J: TRBJ2-4
V: TRBV28

DNA: TGTGCCAGCAGCGTCCACAGGGACGCGAACACCGGGGAGCTGTTTTTT
CDR3: CASSVHRDANTGELFF
D: NA
size: NA
J: TRBJ2-2
V: TRBV9

DNA: TGCGCCAGCAATGGCGGGGGGGTCAACACAGATACGCAGTATTTT
CDR3: CASNGGGVNTDTQYF
D: TRBD2
size: medium-sized
J: TRBJ2-3
V: TRBV5-1

DNA: TGTGCCAGCAGTTTCCCCCGGACAGAACCCCACTCCTACGAGCAGTACTTC
CDR3: CASSFPRTEPHSYEQYF
D: NA
size: NA
J: TRBJ2-7
V: TRBV28

DNA: TGTGCCTGGAGTCTCATAGGGGGCCTCGCAGATACGCAGTATTTT
CDR3: CAWSLIGGLADTQYF
D: TRBD1
size: NA
J: TRBJ2-3
V: TRBV30

DNA: TGTGCCAGCAGCGTTCGACAGGGCTCTGGAAACACCATATATTTT
CDR3: CASSVRQGSGNTIYF
D: TRBD1
size: NA
J: TRBJ1-3
V: TRBV9

DNA: TGTGCCAGCTCACCACCGTCGCAGGGGGGCTACGAGCAGTACTTC
CDR3: CASSPPSQGGYEQYF
D: NA
size: NA
J: TRBJ2-7
V: TRBV18

DNA: TGTGCCAGCAGTGAACAGGGTGCAGGGGGCGCAGAAAAACTGTTTTTT
CDR3: CASSEQGAGGAEKLFF
D: TRBD1
size: NA
J: TRBJ1-4
V: TRBV6-1

DNA: TGTGCCAGCAGCCCATGGACAGGAAGGGCGAACACTGAAGCTTTCTTT
CDR3: CASSPWTGRANTEAFF
D: TRBD1
size: NA
J: TRBJ1-1
V: TRBV4-2

DNA: TGTGCCAGTAGTGTCGGACTAGCGGGGGAGACCCAGTACTTC
CDR3: CASSVGLAGETQYF
D: TRBD2
size: NA
J: TRBJ2-5
V: TRBV19

DNA: TGTGCCAGCAGCCCCCATGAGTTGGCCGGGGGCGAGCAGTACTTC
CDR3: CASSPHELAGGEQYF
D: NA
size: NA
J: TRBJ2-7
V: TRBV7-2

DNA: TGTGCCAGCAGTTTCGGGACAGACTTCTATGGCTACACCTTC
CDR3: CASSFGTDFYGYTF
D: TRBD1
size: NA
J: TRBJ1-2
V: TRBV28

DNA: TGTGCCACCAGCAGAGATAGGTGGGCAGGGACACAATATGGCTACACCTTC
CDR3: CATSRDRWAGTQYGYTF
D: NA
size: NA
J: TRBJ1-2
V: TRBV15

DNA: TGTGCCAGCAGTGACAGGGGGCGCCCCACAGATACGCAGTATTTT
CDR3: CASSDRGRPTDTQYF
D: TRBD1
size: NA
J: TRBJ2-3
V: TRBV6-1

DNA: TGTGCCAGCACCCGAAGCGGGGGCGTTTTCCACGAGCAGTACTTC
CDR3: CASTRSGGVFHEQYF
D: TRBD2
size: NA
J: TRBJ2-7
V: TRBV28

DNA: TGTGCTAGTGGTATCACAGGGGAAGAGACCCAGTACTTC
CDR3: CASGITGEETQYF
D: TRBD1
size: NA
J: TRBJ2-5
V: TRBV12-5

DNA: TGTGCCAGCGGGATGGGGCCAAGGAATGAAAAACTGTTTTTT
CDR3: CASGMGPRNEKLFF
D: NA
size: NA
J: TRBJ1-4
V: TRBV6-5

DNA: TGTGCCTGTGAATTACCGGGACAGGGAGGTTACGAGCAGTACTTC
CDR3: CACELPGQGGYEQYF
D: TRBD1
size: NA
J: TRBJ2-7
V: TRBV30

DNA: TGTGCCAGCAGCATCCCTAACTACGAGCAGTACTTC
CDR3: CASSIPNYEQYF
D: NA
size: NA
J: TRBJ2-7
V: TRBV27

DNA: TGTGCCAGCAGCTTGGGAGGAGGGAGAGCATCTGGGGCCAACGTCCTGACTTTC
CDR3: CASSLGGGRASGANVLTF
D: NA
size: few
J: TRBJ2-6
V: TRBV5-4

DNA: TGTGCCAGCAGTTTAAGGACCTCTTGGGACAGGGAACAGTACTTC
CDR3: CASSLRTSWDREQYF
D: TRBD1
size: NA
J: TRBJ2-4
V: TRBV27